The sequence of this T cell receptor beta chain was determined in a study of cytomegalovirus exposure and HLA in healthy donors. As for the study in general: Out of about 190 million T cells, an earlier analysis found some 120 million unique TCR beta sequences in total.

Notes on this clone: Its antigen is not known.

Study findings and constraints: Previously analyzed data showed that most TCR beta V segments were productive at a frequency of about 87% or about 30%.

Use of 60 Vbeta and 13 Jbeta primers characterized the PCR. The protocol was immunoSEQ multiplex PCR, while the TCRdb copy is restricted to in-frame clones and leaves out a portion. Of 95,000 to 110,000 clones in the sample, more than 70% were seen once. Each donor's status was that of a healthy bone marrow donor. Germline V CDR1 and CDR2: MNHEY, SVGAGI. The CDR3 spans 14 residues. V gene TRBV6-5 combines with J gene TRBJ2-5; D is possibly TRBD2 (7 bases). TRBJ2-7 matches the DNA end more closely, so the J call is doubtful. This sequence was found in a man under 40 in good health and CMV-seronegative. The sequenced sample was PBMCs. As DNA, the CDR3 is TGTGCCAGCAGCGGGGAGGGGGTATGGGACGAGCAGTACTTC. Translated: CASSGEGVWDEQYF.